Listed below are T cell receptor beta chains from one sample, sequenced in a study of blood T cell repertoires in COVID-19. The data were produced by immunoSEQ multiplex PCR, yet TCRdb's version contains in-frame clones alone and is incomplete. The sample lists fewer than 55,000 clones, just under 90% occurring once. What was sequenced was peripheral blood. All receptors derive from an elderly man with active or convalescent COVID-19. The CDR3 runs from the conserved cysteine through the conserved F or W. D genes are given only for firm matches. Size is omitted from some rows. Given values are once, few, many or a class for expanded clones.

CDR3 protein: CASSYGQVRPGNTIYF
CDR3 DNA: TGTGCCAGCAGTTATGGACAGGTTCGTCCTGGAAACACCATATATTTT
J gene: TRBJ1-3
clone size: NA
V gene: TRBV6-6
D gene: TRBD1

CDR3 protein: CASSTGGSNYGYTF
CDR3 DNA: TGTGCCAGCAGTACAGGGGGTTCTAACTATGGCTACACCTTC
J gene: TRBJ1-2
clone size: NA
V gene: TRBV28
D gene: TRBD1

CDR3 protein: CASSPAVAAGSQKLFF
CDR3 DNA: TGTGCCAGCAGCCCGGCTGTGGCCGCCGGGTCACAAAAACTGTTTTTT
J gene: TRBJ1-4
clone size: NA
V gene: TRBV3-1/TRBV3-2
D gene: NA

CDR3 protein: CASSETASGFSTDTQYF
CDR3 DNA: TGTGCCAGCAGTGAAACGGCTAGCGGGTTTAGCACAGATACGCAGTATTTT
J gene: TRBJ2-3
clone size: NA
V gene: TRBV6-1
D gene: TRBD2

CDR3 protein: CASSLAGTGGISQPQHF
CDR3 DNA: TGTGCCAGCAGCTTAGCCGGGACAGGGGGGATCAGTCAGCCCCAGCATTTT
J gene: TRBJ1-5
clone size: once
V gene: TRBV7-9
D gene: TRBD1

CDR3 protein: CASSTSGGPQETQYF
CDR3 DNA: TGTGCCAGCAGTACTAGCGGGGGGCCCCAAGAGACCCAGTACTTC
J gene: TRBJ2-5
clone size: NA
V gene: TRBV7-2
D gene: TRBD2

CDR3 protein: CATSFELKQGLHSGNTIYF
CDR3 DNA: TGTGCCACCTCCTTTGAGCTGAAACAGGGGCTCCACTCTGGAAACACCATATATTTT
J gene: TRBJ1-3
clone size: NA
V gene: TRBV24-1
D gene: TRBD1

CDR3 protein: CASSEDRGAEAFF
CDR3 DNA: TGTGCCAGCAGCGAGGACAGGGGCGCTGAAGCTTTCTTT
J gene: TRBJ1-1
clone size: few
V gene: TRBV6-4
D gene: TRBD1

CDR3 protein: CASSLEGQGPETQYF
CDR3 DNA: TGTGCCAGCAGCTTAGAGGGACAGGGGCCCGAGACCCAGTACTTC
J gene: TRBJ2-5
clone size: NA
V gene: TRBV11-2
D gene: TRBD1

CDR3 protein: CASSSSPPYEQYF
CDR3 DNA: TGTGCCAGCAGCTCAAGCCCTCCGTACGAGCAGTACTTC
J gene: TRBJ2-7
clone size: NA
V gene: TRBV11-3
D gene: NA

CDR3 protein: CASSPVTPGQGNSPLHF
CDR3 DNA: TGTGCCAGCTCACCCGTTACGCCGGGACAGGGGAATTCACCCCTCCACTTT
J gene: TRBJ1-6
clone size: once
V gene: TRBV18
D gene: TRBD1

CDR3 protein: CASSLGALRDYTDTQYF
CDR3 DNA: TGTGCCAGCAGCTTAGGAGCTTTGCGGGATTACACAGATACGCAGTATTTT
J gene: TRBJ2-3
clone size: NA
V gene: TRBV5-4
D gene: NA

CDR3 protein: CASSEPESRDAGNQPQHF
CDR3 DNA: TGCGCCAGCAGTGAACCAGAGTCAAGGGACGCGGGGAATCAGCCCCAGCATTTT
J gene: TRBJ1-5
clone size: NA
V gene: TRBV10-1
D gene: NA

CDR3 protein: CASSLALGSSYNEQFF
CDR3 DNA: TGTGCCAGCAGCTTGGCCCTCGGTAGTTCCTACAATGAGCAGTTCTTC
J gene: TRBJ2-1
clone size: NA
V gene: TRBV5-5
D gene: NA

CDR3 protein: CASSQDLWAGRTGGQTEAFF
CDR3 DNA: TGCGCCAGCAGCCAAGATCTTTGGGCAGGTAGAACAGGGGGGCAGACTGAAGCTTTCTTT
J gene: TRBJ1-1
clone size: NA
V gene: TRBV4-3
D gene: TRBD1

CDR3 protein: CASSQARVGTGELFF
CDR3 DNA: TGTGCCAGCAGCCAGGCCAGGGTCGGCACCGGGGAGCTGTTTTTT
J gene: TRBJ2-2
clone size: NA
V gene: TRBV3-1/TRBV3-2
D gene: NA

CDR3 protein: CSASMGYTEAFF
CDR3 DNA: TGCAGTGCTAGTATGGGCTACACTGAAGCTTTCTTT
J gene: TRBJ1-1
clone size: NA
V gene: TRBV20-1
D gene: NA

CDR3 protein: CASSSQTGGWATEAFF
CDR3 DNA: TGTGCCAGCAGTTCTCAAACAGGGGGCTGGGCCACTGAAGCTTTCTTT
J gene: TRBJ1-1
clone size: NA
V gene: TRBV28
D gene: TRBD1

CDR3 protein: CASSLAGVLDEKLFF
CDR3 DNA: TGTGCCAGCAGCTTGGCAGGGGTGTTAGATGAAAAACTGTTTTTT
J gene: TRBJ1-4
clone size: NA
V gene: TRBV5-4
D gene: NA

CDR3 protein: CAISESDRDYEQYF
CDR3 DNA: TGTGCCATCAGTGAGTCGGACAGGGACTACGAGCAGTACTTC
J gene: TRBJ2-7
clone size: NA
V gene: TRBV10-3
D gene: TRBD1

CDR3 protein: CASSVGTGVYGYTF
CDR3 DNA: TGTGCCAGCAGTGTCGGGACAGGAGTCTATGGCTACACCTTC
J gene: TRBJ1-2
clone size: NA
V gene: TRBV3-1/TRBV3-2
D gene: TRBD1

CDR3 protein: CASSFQGYGYTF
CDR3 DNA: TGTGCCAGCAGTTTTCAGGGCTATGGCTACACCTTC
J gene: TRBJ1-2
clone size: NA
V gene: TRBV12-3/TRBV12-4
D gene: NA

CDR3 protein: CASSQEGTGYGYTF
CDR3 DNA: TGCGCCAGCAGCCAAGAGGGGACAGGCTATGGCTACACCTTC
J gene: TRBJ1-2
clone size: NA
V gene: TRBV4-3
D gene: TRBD1

CDR3 protein: CAYGGGKETQYF
CDR3 DNA: TGTGCCTACGGAGGTGGTAAAGAGACCCAGTACTTC
J gene: TRBJ2-5
clone size: NA
V gene: TRBV30
D gene: NA

CDR3 protein: CASSPTVATNEKLFF
CDR3 DNA: TGTGCCAGCTCACCGACAGTGGCAACTAATGAAAAACTGTTTTTT
J gene: TRBJ1-4
clone size: NA
V gene: TRBV18
D gene: NA

CDR3 protein: CASSLGQGAYEQYF
CDR3 DNA: TGTGCCAGCAGTTTAGGGCAGGGGGCCTACGAGCAGTACTTC
J gene: TRBJ2-7
clone size: NA
V gene: TRBV27
D gene: TRBD1

CDR3 protein: CASRPAGVTDTQYF
CDR3 DNA: TGTGCCAGCAGGCCAGCGGGAGTTACAGATACGCAGTATTTT
J gene: TRBJ2-3
clone size: NA
V gene: TRBV7-8
D gene: TRBD2

CDR3 protein: CATQGDQETQYF
CDR3 DNA: TGTGCCACCCAGGGGGACCAAGAGACCCAGTACTTC
J gene: TRBJ2-5
clone size: NA
V gene: TRBV19
D gene: TRBD1

CDR3 protein: CASSLWNRVGYGYTF
CDR3 DNA: TGTGCCAGCAGTTTATGGAACAGGGTCGGGTATGGCTACACCTTC
J gene: TRBJ1-2
clone size: NA
V gene: TRBV28
D gene: NA

CDR3 protein: CASSETTGWREKLFF
CDR3 DNA: TGTGCCAGCAGCGAAACTACGGGATGGCGGGAAAAACTGTTTTTT
J gene: TRBJ1-4
clone size: NA
V gene: TRBV5-6
D gene: NA

CDR3 protein: CASSSTGVGAGYTF
CDR3 DNA: TGTGCCAGCAGTTCGACAGGGGTAGGTGCTGGCTACACCTTC
J gene: TRBJ1-2
clone size: few
V gene: TRBV28
D gene: TRBD1

CDR3 protein: CASSLGPIRGPAELFF
CDR3 DNA: TGTGCCAGCAGCTTGGGACCCATAAGAGGTCCCGCGGAGCTGTTTTTT
J gene: TRBJ2-2
clone size: NA
V gene: TRBV5-6
D gene: NA

CDR3 protein: CASSILPGNYGYTF
CDR3 DNA: TGTGCCAGTAGTATCCTCCCAGGGAACTATGGCTACACCTTC
J gene: TRBJ1-2
clone size: NA
V gene: TRBV19
D gene: NA

CDR3 protein: CASRNSGVSGTEAFF
CDR3 DNA: TGTGCCAGCAGGAATTCAGGGGTATCGGGCACTGAAGCTTTCTTT
J gene: TRBJ1-1
clone size: once
V gene: TRBV28
D gene: NA

CDR3 protein: CASSQGGPLSSYNEQFF
CDR3 DNA: TGCGCCAGCAGCCAAGGCGGGCCCCTAAGCTCCTACAATGAGCAGTTCTTC
J gene: TRBJ2-1
clone size: NA
V gene: TRBV4-3
D gene: NA

CDR3 protein: CASSYGGPETQYF
CDR3 DNA: TGTGCCAGCAGTTACGGGGGGCCAGAGACCCAGTACTTC
J gene: TRBJ2-5
clone size: few
V gene: TRBV12-3/TRBV12-4
D gene: NA

CDR3 protein: CASSKPGQGADGYTF
CDR3 DNA: TGTGCCAGCAGTAAACCGGGACAGGGGGCAGACGGCTACACCTTC
J gene: TRBJ1-2
clone size: NA
V gene: TRBV28
D gene: TRBD1

CDR3 protein: CAWSVEWARETQYF
CDR3 DNA: TGTGCCTGGAGTGTCGAGTGGGCCAGAGAGACCCAGTACTTC
J gene: TRBJ2-5
clone size: NA
V gene: TRBV30
D gene: NA

CDR3 protein: CASSGPGRETQYF
CDR3 DNA: TGTGCCAGCAGTGGCCCGGGAAGGGAGACCCAGTACTTC
J gene: TRBJ2-5
clone size: NA
V gene: TRBV28
D gene: NA

CDR3 protein: CASSFGLYNSPLHF
CDR3 DNA: TGTGCCAGCAGCTTCGGACTTTATAATTCACCCCTCCACTTT
J gene: TRBJ1-6
clone size: NA
V gene: TRBV7-9
D gene: NA

CDR3 protein: CASRRGQITNEQFF
CDR3 DNA: TGTGCCAGCAGGCGTGGACAGATTACAAATGAGCAGTTCTTC
J gene: TRBJ2-1
clone size: NA
V gene: TRBV27
D gene: NA

CDR3 protein: CASSLLAGHQDTQYF
CDR3 DNA: TGTGCCAGCAGCTTACTAGCGGGTCACCAAGATACGCAGTATTTT
J gene: TRBJ2-3
clone size: NA
V gene: TRBV11-2
D gene: TRBD2

CDR3 protein: CASGQPPSNYGYTF
CDR3 DNA: TGTGCCAGCGGACAACCCCCCTCTAACTATGGCTACACCTTC
J gene: TRBJ1-2
clone size: NA
V gene: TRBV28
D gene: NA

CDR3 protein: CASRSLAGDPYEQYF
CDR3 DNA: TGTGCCAGCAGAAGCCTAGCGGGAGACCCCTACGAGCAGTACTTC
J gene: TRBJ2-7
clone size: NA
V gene: TRBV2
D gene: TRBD2

CDR3 protein: CASSQDWGRGSETQYF
CDR3 DNA: TGTGCCAGCAGCCAAGACTGGGGCAGGGGTTCTGAGACCCAGTACTTC
J gene: TRBJ2-5
clone size: NA
V gene: TRBV3-1/TRBV3-2
D gene: NA